The sequence of this T cell receptor (beta chain) was determined in a study of regulatory T cells in long-lasting Graves disease. Study in general: Over-5-year antithyroid drug use with positive TSH receptor antibodies defined persistent Graves' disease in the study. Notes on the study in general: Relative to newly diagnosed Graves' patients, persistent ones had lower TCR diversity.

Through Arm-PCR of CDR3 regions and iRepertoire HTBI primers, TCR beta libraries were built. TCRdb analysed the multiplex PCR reads with MiXCR anew, one entry per CDR3 protein. The sample includes 500,000 to 700,000 distinct CDR3 sequences, 25% to 35% seen only once; the top ten take about two fifths. V was clipped by 6 bases and J by 4 bases, with 13 bases between them. This CDR3 comprises 14 residues. In germline, CDR1 is MDHEN, CDR2 SYDVKM. This clonotype showed up just a few times. The antigen remains undetermined. The time point: persistent/refractory GD, antithyroid drugs over 5 years with positive TRAb. From PBMCs, RNA was extracted and then used to make the TCR library. EDTA tubes received about 9.3 milliliters of collected peripheral blood.

The sequence was obtained from a female donor with Graves disease. The sequencing used peripheral blood mononuclear cells (PBMCs), collected when the disease was refractory, from a patient treated with antithyroid drugs. The rearrangement joins TRBV28 to TRBJ2-1; D gene ambiguous. CDR3 loop: CASSPSAGYNEQFF. The CDR3 bases are TGTGCCAGCAGCCCTAGTGCAGGTTACAATGAGCAGTTCTTC.